This T cell receptor beta chain was obtained from a study of cytomegalovirus exposure and HLA in healthy donors. The primer mix had 60 Vbeta and 13 Jbeta primers. Sequencing used immunoSEQ multiplex PCR; TCRdb keeps in-frame clones, though not all of them. The sample lists roughly 150,000 clones, approximately 79% seen once, with around 1.3% in the top ten. Trimming took 3 bases from V and 7 from J, leaving 19 bases between them. The CDR3 consists of 15 residues. Germline loops: CDR1 SGHDT, CDR2 YYEEEE. The chain joins TRBV5-6 to TRBJ1-2, with D hard to call. The receptor was isolated from a female donor in good health and CMV-seronegative. Material for sequencing was PBMCs. The CDR3 DNA is TGTGCCAGCAGCTCACTGGACGGGATTTGGCGTGGCTACACCTTC. Its translation: CASSSLDGIWRGYTF.